This T cell receptor (beta chain) stems from a study of T cell changes during pregnancy in multiple sclerosis. Produced via immunoSEQ multiplex PCR; TCRdb's table is partial and in-frame only. The repertoire holds about 56,000 clones, around 92% seen once, with about 0.21% in the top ten. The CDR3 contains 17 residues. V was shortened by 0 bases and J by 7 bases, with 20 bases between the two germline ends. CDR1 SGHDT and CDR2 YYEEEE come from the germline V gene. Here the sequenced sample was CD4+ T cells from peripheral blood mononuclear cells, taken in the second trimester of pregnancy. J is TRBJ2-1 and V is TRBV5-6, with a tentative D call TRBD2 (7 bases). This clonotype originated in a female donor with multiple sclerosis, enrolled in a pregnancy study. The CDR3 DNA reads TGTGCCAGCAGCTTGGTTGGGGGGGCAGGGCTCTGGAATGAGCAGTTCTTC. The encoded protein is CASSLVGGAGLWNEQFF.